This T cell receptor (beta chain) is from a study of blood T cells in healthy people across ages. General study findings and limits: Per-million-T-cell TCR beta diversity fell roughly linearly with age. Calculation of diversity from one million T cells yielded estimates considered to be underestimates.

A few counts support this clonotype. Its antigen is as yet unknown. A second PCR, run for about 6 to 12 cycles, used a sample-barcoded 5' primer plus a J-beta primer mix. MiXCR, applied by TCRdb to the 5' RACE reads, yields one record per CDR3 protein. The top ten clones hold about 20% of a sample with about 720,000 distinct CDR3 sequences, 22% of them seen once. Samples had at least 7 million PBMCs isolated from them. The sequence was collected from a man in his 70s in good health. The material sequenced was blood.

The CDR3 region is CASSLTRTSQETQYF. The CDR3 DNA is TGCGCCAGCAGCTTGACTAGAACATCCCAAGAGACCCAGTACTTC. The chain joins TRBV5-1 to TRBJ2-5, with a weak D call TRBD2 (5 bases). Trimming took 1 base from V and 1 from J, leaving 11 bases between them. The CDR3 consists of 15 residues. CDR1 is SGHRS, CDR2 YFSETQ, per germline. Looking up the rest from reference TRBV5-1 and TRBJ2-5 gives the full variable domain: KAGVTQTPRYLIKTRGQQVTLSCSPISGHRSVSWYQQTPGQGLQFLFEYFSETQRNKGNFPGRFSGRQFSNSRSEMNVSTLELGDSALYLCASSLTRTSQETQYFGPGTRLLVL.